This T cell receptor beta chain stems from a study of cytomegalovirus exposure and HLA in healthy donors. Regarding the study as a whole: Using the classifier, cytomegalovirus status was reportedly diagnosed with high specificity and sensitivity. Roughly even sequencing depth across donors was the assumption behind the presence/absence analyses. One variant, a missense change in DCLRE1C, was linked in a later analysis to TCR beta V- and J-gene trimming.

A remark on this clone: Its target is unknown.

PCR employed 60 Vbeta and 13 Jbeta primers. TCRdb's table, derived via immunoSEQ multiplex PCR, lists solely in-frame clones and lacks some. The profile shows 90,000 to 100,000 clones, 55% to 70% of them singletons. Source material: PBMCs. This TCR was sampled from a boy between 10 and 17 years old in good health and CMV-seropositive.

In DNA form, the CDR3 reads TGTGCCAGCAGCGCATACCGGGATTCTTTCTCTGGAAACACCATATATTTT. Protein product: CASSAYRDSFSGNTIYF. The V and J genes are TRBV7-9 and TRBJ1-3; no clear D gene. The CDR3 totals 17 residues. Germline V gene sequence: CDR1 SEHNR, CDR2 FQNEAQ (reference sequence). Deletions cut 5 bases from V and 0 bases from J, with 17 bases between.